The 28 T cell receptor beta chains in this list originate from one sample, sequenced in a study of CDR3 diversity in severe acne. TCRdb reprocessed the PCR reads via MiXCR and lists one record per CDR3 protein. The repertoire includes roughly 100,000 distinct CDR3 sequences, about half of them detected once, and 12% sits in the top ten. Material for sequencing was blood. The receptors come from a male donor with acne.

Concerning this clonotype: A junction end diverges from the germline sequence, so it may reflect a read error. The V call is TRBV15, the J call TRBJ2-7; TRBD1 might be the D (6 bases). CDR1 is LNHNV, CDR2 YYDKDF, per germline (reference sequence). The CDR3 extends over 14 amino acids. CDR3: CAASISWDTYEQYF. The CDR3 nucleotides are TGTGCCGCCAGCATTAGTTGGGACACATACGAGCAGTACTTC.

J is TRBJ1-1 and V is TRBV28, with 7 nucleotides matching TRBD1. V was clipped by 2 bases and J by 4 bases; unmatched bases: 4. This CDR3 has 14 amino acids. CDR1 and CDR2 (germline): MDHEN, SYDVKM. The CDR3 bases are TGTGCCAGCAGTTTAGCCGACAGGGCCACTGAAGCTTTCTTT. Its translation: CASSLADRATEAFF.

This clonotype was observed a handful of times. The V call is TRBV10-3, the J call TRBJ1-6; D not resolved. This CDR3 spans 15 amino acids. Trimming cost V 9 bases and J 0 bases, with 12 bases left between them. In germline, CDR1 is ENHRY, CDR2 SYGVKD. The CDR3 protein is CAIQRESSYNSPLHF. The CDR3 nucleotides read TGTGCCATACAGCGAGAAAGCTCCTATAATTCACCCCTCCACTTT.

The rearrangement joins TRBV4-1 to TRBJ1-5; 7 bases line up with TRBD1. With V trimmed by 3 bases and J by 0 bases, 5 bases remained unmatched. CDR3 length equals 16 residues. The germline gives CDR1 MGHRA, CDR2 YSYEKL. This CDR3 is CASSQTGSGSNQPQHF. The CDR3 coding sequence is TGCGCCAGCAGCCAGACAGGGAGCGGTAGCAATCAGCCCCAGCATTTT.

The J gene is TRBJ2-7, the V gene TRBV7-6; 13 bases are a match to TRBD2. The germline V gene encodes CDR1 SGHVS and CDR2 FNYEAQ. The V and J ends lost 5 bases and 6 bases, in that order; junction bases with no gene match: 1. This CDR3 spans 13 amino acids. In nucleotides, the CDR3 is TGTGCCAGCAGCCGACTAGCGGGAGGCGAGCAGTACTTC. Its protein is CASSRLAGGEQYF.

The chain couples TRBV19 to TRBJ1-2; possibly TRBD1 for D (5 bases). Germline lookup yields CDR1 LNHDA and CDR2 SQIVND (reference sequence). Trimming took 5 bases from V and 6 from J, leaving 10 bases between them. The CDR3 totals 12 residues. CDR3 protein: CASSAGQNGYTF. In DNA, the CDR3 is TGTGCCAGTAGTGCGGGGCAAAATGGCTACACCTTC.

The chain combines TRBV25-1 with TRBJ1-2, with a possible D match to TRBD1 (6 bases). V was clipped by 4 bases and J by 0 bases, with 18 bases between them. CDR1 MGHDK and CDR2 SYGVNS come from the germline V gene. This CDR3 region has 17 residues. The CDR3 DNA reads TGTGCCAGCAGTGGGCGGCCGGGACACGGACCTAACTATGGCTACACCTTC. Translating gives CASSGRPGHGPNYGYTF.

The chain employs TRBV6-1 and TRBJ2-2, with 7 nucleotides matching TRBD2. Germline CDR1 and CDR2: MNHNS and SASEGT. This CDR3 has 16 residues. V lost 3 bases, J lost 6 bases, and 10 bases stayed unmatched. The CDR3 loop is CASSEGGSREAGELFF. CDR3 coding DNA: TGTGCCAGCAGTGAGGGGGGGAGTCGGGAAGCCGGGGAGCTGTTTTTT.

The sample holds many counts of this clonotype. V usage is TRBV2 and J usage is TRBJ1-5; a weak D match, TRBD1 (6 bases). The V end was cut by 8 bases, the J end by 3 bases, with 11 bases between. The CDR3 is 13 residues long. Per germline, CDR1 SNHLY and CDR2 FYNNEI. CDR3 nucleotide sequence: TGTGCCAGCGACACAGGGTCCAATCAGCCCCAGCATTTT. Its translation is CASDTGSNQPQHF.

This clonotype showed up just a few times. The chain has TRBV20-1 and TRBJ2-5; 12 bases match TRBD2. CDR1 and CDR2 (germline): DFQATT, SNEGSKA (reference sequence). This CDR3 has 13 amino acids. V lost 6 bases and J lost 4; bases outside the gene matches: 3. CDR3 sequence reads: CSAPGLAGETQYF. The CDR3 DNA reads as TGCAGTGCCCCGGGACTAGCGGGAGAGACCCAGTACTTC.

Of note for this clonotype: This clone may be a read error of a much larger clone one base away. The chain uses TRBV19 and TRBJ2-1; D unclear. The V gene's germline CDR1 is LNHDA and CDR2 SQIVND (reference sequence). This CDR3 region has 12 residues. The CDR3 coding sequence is TGTGCCAGTAGTATTTCCTACAATGAGCGGTTCTTC. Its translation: CASSISYNERFF.

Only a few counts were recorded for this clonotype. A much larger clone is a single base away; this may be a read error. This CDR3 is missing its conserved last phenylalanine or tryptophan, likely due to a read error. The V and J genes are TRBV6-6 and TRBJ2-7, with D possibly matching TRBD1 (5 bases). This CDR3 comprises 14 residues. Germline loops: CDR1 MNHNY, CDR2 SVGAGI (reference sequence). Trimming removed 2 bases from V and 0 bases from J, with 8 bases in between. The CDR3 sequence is CASSYRQSSYEQYL. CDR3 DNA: TGTGCCAGCAGTTACCGACAGTCCTCCTACGAGCAGTACCTC.

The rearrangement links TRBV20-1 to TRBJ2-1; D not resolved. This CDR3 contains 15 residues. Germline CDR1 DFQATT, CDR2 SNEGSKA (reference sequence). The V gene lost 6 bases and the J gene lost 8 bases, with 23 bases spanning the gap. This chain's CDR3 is CSASSVMRTADEQFF. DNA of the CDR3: TGCAGTGCCAGCAGTGTTATGAGAACGGCTGATGAGCAGTTCTTC.

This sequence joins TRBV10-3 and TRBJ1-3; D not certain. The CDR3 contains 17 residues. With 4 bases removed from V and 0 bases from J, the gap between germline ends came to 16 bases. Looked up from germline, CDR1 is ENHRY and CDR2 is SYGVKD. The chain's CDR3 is CAISGPGRLCSGNTIYF. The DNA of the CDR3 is TGTGCCATCAGTGGCCCTGGGAGGCTGTGCTCTGGAAACACCATATATTTT.

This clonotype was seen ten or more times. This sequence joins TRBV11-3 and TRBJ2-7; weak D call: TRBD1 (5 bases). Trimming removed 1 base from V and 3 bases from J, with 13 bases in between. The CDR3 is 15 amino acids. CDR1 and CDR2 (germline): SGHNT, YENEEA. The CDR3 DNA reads TGTGCCAGCAGCTTAGGGGCGGACACTGTCTACGAGCAGTACTTC. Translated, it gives CASSLGADTVYEQYF.

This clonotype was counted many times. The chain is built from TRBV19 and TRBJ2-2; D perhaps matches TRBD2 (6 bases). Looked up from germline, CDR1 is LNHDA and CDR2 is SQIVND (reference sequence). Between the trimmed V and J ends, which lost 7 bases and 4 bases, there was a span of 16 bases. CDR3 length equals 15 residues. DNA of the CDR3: TGTGCCAGTATGTTGCTTGGGGGGAGCACCGGGGAGCTGTTTTTT. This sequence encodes CASMLLGGSTGELFF.

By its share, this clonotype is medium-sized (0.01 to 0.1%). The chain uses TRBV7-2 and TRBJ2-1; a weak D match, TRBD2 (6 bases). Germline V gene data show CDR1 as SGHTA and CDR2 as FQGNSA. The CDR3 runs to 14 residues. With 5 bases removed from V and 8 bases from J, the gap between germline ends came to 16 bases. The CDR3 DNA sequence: TGTGCCAGCAGCCAAAGGTCGGGGGAATATGAGCAGTTCTTC. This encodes CASSQRSGEYEQFF.

The CDR3, as DNA: TGTGCCAGCAGTTTAAGGGGGGGCAATGAGCAGTACTTC. Its translation is CASSLRGGNEQYF. The genes are TRBV27 and TRBJ2-7, with D possibly being TRBD2 (7 bases). With 2 bases removed from V and 7 bases from J, the gap between germline ends came to 12 bases. CDR1 is MNHEY, CDR2 SMNVEV, per germline (reference sequence). The CDR3 is made up of 13 amino acids.

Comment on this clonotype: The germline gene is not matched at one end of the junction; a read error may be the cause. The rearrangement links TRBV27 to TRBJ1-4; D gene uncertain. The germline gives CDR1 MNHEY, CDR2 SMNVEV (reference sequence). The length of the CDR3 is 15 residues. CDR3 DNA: TGTGCCAGCAGGGCAGGCTATGCAACTAATGAAGAACTGTTTTTT. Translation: CASRAGYATNEELFF.

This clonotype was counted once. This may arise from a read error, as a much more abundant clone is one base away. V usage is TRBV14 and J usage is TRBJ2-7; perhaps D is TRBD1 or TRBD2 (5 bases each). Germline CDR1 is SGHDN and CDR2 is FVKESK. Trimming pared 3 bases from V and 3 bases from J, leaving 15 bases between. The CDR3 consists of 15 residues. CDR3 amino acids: CASSQRDGKNYEQYV. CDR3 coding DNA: TGTGCCAGCAGCCAGAGGGACGGTAAGAACTACGAGCAGTACGTC.

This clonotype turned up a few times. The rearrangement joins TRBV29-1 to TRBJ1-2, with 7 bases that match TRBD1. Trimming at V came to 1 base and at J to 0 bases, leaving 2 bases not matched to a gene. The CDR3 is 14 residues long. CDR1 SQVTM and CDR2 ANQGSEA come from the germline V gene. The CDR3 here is CSVEGDSTNYGYTF. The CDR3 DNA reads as TGCAGCGTTGAAGGGGACAGCACTAACTATGGCTACACCTTC.

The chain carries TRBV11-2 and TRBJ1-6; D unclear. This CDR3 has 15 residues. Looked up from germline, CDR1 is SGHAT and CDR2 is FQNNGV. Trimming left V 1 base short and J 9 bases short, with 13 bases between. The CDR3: CASSLGPGLGSPLHF. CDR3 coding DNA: TGTGCCAGCAGCTTAGGACCGGGGTTGGGTTCACCCCTCCACTTT. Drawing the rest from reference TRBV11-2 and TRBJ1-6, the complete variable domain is EAGVAQSPRYKIIEKRQSVAFWCNPISGHATLYWYQQILGQGPKLLIQFQNNGVVDDSQLPKDRFSAERLKGVDSTLKIQPAKLEDSAVYLCASSLGPGLGSPLHFGNGTRLTVT.

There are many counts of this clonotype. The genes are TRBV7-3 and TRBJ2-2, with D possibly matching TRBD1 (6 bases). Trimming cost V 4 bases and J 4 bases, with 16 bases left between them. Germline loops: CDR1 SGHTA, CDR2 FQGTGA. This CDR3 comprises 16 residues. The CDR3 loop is CASSSRQEGSTGELFF. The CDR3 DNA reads TGTGCCAGCAGCTCCCGACAGGAAGGAAGCACCGGGGAGCTGTTTTTT.

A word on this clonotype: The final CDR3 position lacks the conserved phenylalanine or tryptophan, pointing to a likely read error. CDR3 DNA: TGTGCCAGCAGTTCCCGGACTAGCCGGCAGTTTGGAGAGACCCAGTACCTC. As protein: CASSSRTSRQFGETQYL. The gene calls are TRBV12-3 or TRBV12-4 and TRBJ2-5; 8 bases agree with TRBD2. V lost 4 bases, J lost 4 bases, and 14 bases stayed unmatched. The CDR3 runs to 17 residues.

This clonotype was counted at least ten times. CDR3: CASSSTGGRNTEAFF. The CDR3 DNA is TGTGCCAGCAGTTCTACAGGGGGCAGGAACACTGAAGCTTTCTTT. The genes are TRBV5-6 and TRBJ1-1; 9 bases line up with TRBD1. This CDR3 has 15 residues. The trim removed 5 bases at V and 1 base at J, leaving 6 bases unmatched. Germline CDR1 and CDR2: SGHDT and YYEEEE.

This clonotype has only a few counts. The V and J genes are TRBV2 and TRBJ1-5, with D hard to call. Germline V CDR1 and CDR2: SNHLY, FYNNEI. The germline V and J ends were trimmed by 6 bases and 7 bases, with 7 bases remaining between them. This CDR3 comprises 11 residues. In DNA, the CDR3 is TGTGCCAGCAGCGTCGGACAGCCCCAGCATTTT. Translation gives CASSVGQPQHF.

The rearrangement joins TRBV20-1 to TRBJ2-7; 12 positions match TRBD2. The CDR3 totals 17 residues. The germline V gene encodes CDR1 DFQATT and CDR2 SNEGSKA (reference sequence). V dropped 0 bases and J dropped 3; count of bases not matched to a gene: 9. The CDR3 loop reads CSARDRTSGKTNYEQYF. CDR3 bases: TGCAGTGCTAGAGATCGGACTAGCGGGAAGACAAACTACGAGCAGTACTTC.

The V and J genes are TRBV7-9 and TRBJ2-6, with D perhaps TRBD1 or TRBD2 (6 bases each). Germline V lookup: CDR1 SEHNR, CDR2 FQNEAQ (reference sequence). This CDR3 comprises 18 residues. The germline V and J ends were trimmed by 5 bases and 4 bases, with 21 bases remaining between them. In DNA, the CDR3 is TGTGCCAGCAGCCCTCCGGGGGCAGGGGCGGACGGGGCCAACGTCCTGACTTTC. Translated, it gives CASSPPGAGADGANVLTF.